The T cell receptor beta chain described here comes from a study of blood T cells in healthy people across ages. This clonotype occurred a few times. Then a second PCR, running roughly 7 to 11 cycles, was carried out with a sample-barcoded 5' primer and a J-beta primer mix. From the 5' RACE reads, TCRdb called clonotypes with MiXCR, one entry per CDR3 protein. The table has 700,000 or so distinct CDR3 sequences, about 43% seen once. This CDR3 is built from 14 residues. Trimming took 5 bases from V and 5 from J; bases not matched to a gene: 6. Germline lookup yields CDR1 SGHTA and CDR2 FQGNSA. The sequence was obtained from a man older than 75 in good health. Source material: blood. This chain links TRBV7-2 with TRBJ2-5; 9 bases align to TRBD2. The CDR3 region is CASSAGTSTETQYF. CDR3 bases: TGTGCCAGCAGCGCCGGGACTAGCACGGAGACCCAGTACTTC.